The present T cell receptor beta chain was sequenced within a study of identical twins. Study results and limitations: While abundant cord blood beta clonotypes carried fewer insertions, memory repertoires showed no such pattern. Less excess twin sharing appeared in beta out-of-frame sequences.

TCRdb processed the 5' RACE reads anew with MiXCR; each CDR3 protein has one entry. The sample lists around 510,000 distinct CDR3 sequences, 14% occurring once. In regard to this clonotype: Its antigen is not known.

CDR3 length: 18 residues. The V segment lost 4 bases and the J segment 2 bases; nucleotides outside the gene matches: 12. Healthy Caucasians provided all donations. These same records also appear under a second study, on yellow fever vaccine responses in identical twins.

Sequenced input: CD4+ T cells sorted from blood. The sequence came from a woman younger than 30 in good health. The V call is TRBV12-3 or TRBV12-4, the J call TRBJ2-3; 10 nucleotides align to TRBD1. CDR3 region: CASSSYLYDRGLTDTQYF. The CDR3 DNA follows: TGTGCCAGCAGTTCCTACCTCTACGACAGGGGGCTCACAGATACGCAGTATTTT.